One and the same sample provided the 28 T cell receptor beta chains below, sequenced in a study of blood T cell repertoires in COVID-19. The protocol was immunoSEQ multiplex PCR, while the TCRdb copy is restricted to in-frame clones and leaves out a portion. The table records more than 95,000 clones, over 65% of them present only once. Sequencing used peripheral blood. The source is a man aged 55-75 years with acute or convalescent COVID-19.

This clone was detected once. The V gene is TRBV27, the J gene TRBJ1-2; TRBD1 matches at 9 bases. The CDR3 has 15 residues. Germline CDR1 MNHEY, CDR2 SMNVEV (reference sequence). V was clipped by 0 bases and J by 4 bases; unmatched bases: 3. The CDR3 nucleotides read TGTGCCAGCAGTTTATCCTGGACAGGGGCCTATGGCTACACCTTC. Its protein is CASSLSWTGAYGYTF.

Concerning this clone itself: One junction end disagrees with the germline gene, perhaps due to a read error. The chain couples TRBV7-7 to TRBJ2-2; no definite D call. The germline V gene has CDR1 SSHAT and CDR2 FNYEAQ (reference sequence). The CDR3 loop spans 12 amino acids. The CDR3 loop reads CASSRPGGELFF. The CDR3 DNA is TGTGCTAGCAGCCGACCAGGCGGGGAGCTGTTTTTT.

The V gene is TRBV6-5, the J gene TRBJ1-2; D may be TRBD1 (5 bases). Germline CDR1 MNHEY, CDR2 SVGAGI. The CDR3 is 13 amino acids. V was trimmed by 0 bases and J by 6 bases, leaving 8 bases between them. The CDR3 coding sequence is TGTGCCAGCAGTTACTCCAGGGCAAATGGCTACACCTTC. Protein: CASSYSRANGYTF.

The genes are TRBV12-5 and TRBJ2-3, with 13 bases that match TRBD2. Germline V gene data show CDR1 as LGHNT and CDR2 as FRNRAP. J lost 2 bases, V lost 6 bases, and 5 bases had no gene match. The CDR3 spans 16 residues. CDR3 sequence reads: CASGQGTSGNTDTQYF. The CDR3 bases are TGTGCTAGTGGACAGGGGACTAGCGGGAACACAGATACGCAGTATTTT. The full variable domain, completed using reference TRBV12-5 and TRBJ2-3, is DARVTQTPRHKVTEMGQEVTMRCQPILGHNTVFWYRQTMMQGLELLAYFRNRAPLDDSGMPKDRFSAEMPDATLATLKIQPSEPRDSAVYFCASGQGTSGNTDTQYFGPGTRLTVL.

The chain couples TRBV7-9 to TRBJ2-1, with 12 bases identical to TRBD2. Germline lookup yields CDR1 SEHNR and CDR2 FQNEAQ (reference sequence). The CDR3 loop spans 16 amino acids. The J segment lost 8 bases and the V segment lost 4 bases, leaving 9 bases of the junction unmatched. In DNA, the CDR3 is TGTGCCAGCAGCTCCCAATCGACTAGCGGGAGTGATGAGCAGTTCTTC. Amino acid sequence: CASSSQSTSGSDEQFF.

V usage is TRBV6-6 and J usage is TRBJ1-2, with 7 nucleotides matching TRBD1. Losses at the gene ends were 2 bases for V and 4 bases for J; bases not matched to a gene: 4. The CDR3 consists of 14 residues. Per the germline V gene, CDR1 is MNHNY and CDR2 is SVGAGI (reference sequence). The CDR3 coding sequence is TGTGCCAGCAGTTACAGGACAGGTGCCTATGGCTACACCTTC. This gives the protein CASSYRTGAYGYTF.

In nucleotides, the CDR3 is TGTGCCAGCAGCTTTAGTGACAGCCTGGCTGAAGCTTTCTTT. It yields the protein CASSFSDSLAEAFF. The J gene is TRBJ1-1, the V gene TRBV5-5; the D gene is possibly TRBD1 (5 bases). The V and J ends lost 2 bases and 6 bases respectively, with 14 bases between them. In germline, CDR1 is SGHKS, CDR2 YYEKEE (reference sequence). CDR3 length equals 14 residues.

The chain links TRBV11-3 to TRBJ1-1; D gene uncertain. CDR1 is SGHNT and CDR2 is YENEEA in the germline V gene. The V gene lost 2 bases and the J gene lost 1 base, with 2 bases spanning the gap. The CDR3 is 12 residues long. As DNA, the CDR3 is TGTGCCAGCAGCTTACAGAACACTGAAGCTTTCTTT. Amino acids: CASSLQNTEAFF.

The chain combines TRBV29-1 with TRBJ2-7; TRBD1 aligns across 8 bases. V was pared by 6 bases and J by 6 bases, with 4 bases of the junction left unmatched. The germline gives CDR1 SQVTM, CDR2 ANQGSEA. The CDR3 is made up of 11 amino acids. This CDR3 reads CSVKTGAEQYV. The CDR3 bases are TGCAGCGTAAAGACAGGGGCCGAGCAGTACGTC.

The V and J genes are TRBV3-1 (or the pseudogene TRBV3-2) and TRBJ2-3; 9 nucleotides line up with TRBD2. The V gene's germline CDR1 is LGHDT and CDR2 YNNKEL (reference sequence). J lost 1 base, V lost 3 bases, and 2 bases had no gene match. This CDR3 comprises 15 residues. CDR3 in DNA: TGTGCCAGCAGCCAGAGGACTAGCGGCACAGATACGCAGTATTTT. It translates to CASSQRTSGTDTQYF.

A single count supports this clone. The same CDR3 can be traced to other DNA sequences in this sample. The chain is built from TRBV18 and TRBJ1-2; 10 bases align to TRBD1. The ends lost 4 bases at V and 3 bases at J; junction bases unmatched: 5. The CDR3 runs to 15 residues. CDR1 is KGHSH, CDR2 LQKENI, per germline. In DNA, the CDR3 is TGTGCCAGCTCACGAGGGACAGGGGCAGACTATGGCTACACCTTC. Translation gives CASSRGTGADYGYTF.

This clone was counted a few times. The rearrangement uses TRBV4-1 and TRBJ2-7, with D possibly being TRBD2 (5 bases). Per germline, CDR1 MGHRA and CDR2 YSYEKL. There are 15 residues in the CDR3. The ends were cut back, 3 bases at V and 3 bases at J, with 15 bases in the middle. Written as DNA, the CDR3 is TGCGCCAGCAGCCAGGATATGGACTGGCGCTACGAGCAGTACTTC. Translated, it gives CASSQDMDWRYEQYF.

The chain recombines TRBV13 with TRBJ2-1; TRBD1 might be the D (6 bases). Trimming stripped 10 bases from V and 6 bases from J, with 22 bases between. The CDR3 is made up of 15 amino acids. The germline gives CDR1 PRHDT, CDR2 FYEKMQ (reference sequence). CDR3 DNA: TGTGCCACAAAAGAAGGCAGGGGAGAGATCAATGAGCAGTTCTTC. Amino acid sequence: CATKEGRGEINEQFF.

The genes are TRBV5-6 and TRBJ1-1; tentative D call: TRBD1 (6 bases). Germline V gene data show CDR1 as SGHDT and CDR2 as YYEEEE. CDR3 size: 16 residues. V lost 5 bases, J lost 1 base, and 18 bases lay in between. In DNA, the CDR3 is TGTGCCAGCAGGTTCGAGGGGGGGCTTGCGAACACTGAAGCTTTCTTT. Its translation: CASRFEGGLANTEAFF. Supplemented by reference TRBV5-6 and TRBJ1-1, the full variable domain reads DAGVTQSPTHLIKTRGQQVTLRCSPKSGHDTVSWYQQALGQGPQFIFQYYEEEERQRGNFPDRFSGHQFPNYSSELNVNALLLGDSALYLCASRFEGGLANTEAFFGQGTRLTVV.

The chain has TRBV10-3 and TRBJ1-2; D remains unclear. Germline CDR1 reads ENHRY; CDR2 reads SYGVKD. The CDR3 is made up of 15 amino acids. V lost 0 bases to trimming and J lost 3 bases, with 11 bases between them. The CDR3 loop reads CAISESIGIYYGYTF. The CDR3 nucleotides read TGTGCCATCAGTGAGTCGATCGGGATCTACTATGGCTACACCTTC.

This clone was recorded a few times. The genes are TRBV3-1 (or the pseudogene TRBV3-2) and TRBJ2-3; 7 bases agree with TRBD1. The CDR3 covers 15 residues. The trim removed 4 bases at V and 4 bases at J, leaving 8 bases unmatched. Germline CDR1 reads LGHDT; CDR2 reads YNNKEL (reference sequence). The CDR3 DNA follows: TGTGCCAGCAGCCTTCGACAGGGTGGCGCAGATACGCAGTATTTT. Protein sequence: CASSLRQGGADTQYF.

The chain has TRBV5-5 and TRBJ2-1, with D possibly TRBD2 on 5 matching bases. Trimming took 1 base from V and 8 from J, leaving 22 bases between them. Germline values: CDR1 SGHKS, CDR2 YYEKEE (reference sequence). This CDR3 is 17 amino acids long. CDR3 DNA sequence: TGTGCCAGCAGCTTGACGTTGACTACCCCGTGGCCCCATGAGCAGTTCTTC. Translation: CASSLTLTTPWPHEQFF.

This rearrangement joins TRBV5-1 to TRBJ2-1; the match to TRBD2 covers 7 bases. The CDR3 runs to 16 residues. Germline trimming cut 2 bases from V and 4 bases from J; bases unmatched to any gene: 9. The germline V gene has CDR1 SGHRS and CDR2 YFSETQ. The chain's CDR3 is CASSFPGGGPYNEQFF. CDR3 bases: TGCGCCAGCAGCTTCCCCGGGGGAGGGCCATACAATGAGCAGTTCTTC.

The chain recombines TRBV10-3 with TRBJ1-1; D ambiguous. The CDR3 is 11 amino acids. Germline assignment: CDR1 ENHRY and CDR2 SYGVKD. Trimming took 1 base from V and 9 from J, leaving 6 bases between them. The CDR3 loop is CAISELQQAFF. CDR3 nucleotides: TGTGCCATCAGTGAGTTACAACAAGCTTTCTTT.

The chain couples TRBV4-1 to TRBJ2-1, with 11 positions matching TRBD2. CDR1 and CDR2 (germline): MGHRA, YSYEKL. The V segment lost 4 bases and the J segment 3 bases; nucleotides outside the gene matches: 8. This CDR3 region has 17 residues. The CDR3, as DNA: TGCGCCAGCAGCCGCTCAACCGGGACTAGCGGCTACAATGAGCAGTTCTTC. Protein sequence: CASSRSTGTSGYNEQFF.

The chain has TRBV6-1 and TRBJ1-2, with 9 bases identical to TRBD1. Germline V gives CDR1 MNHNS, CDR2 SASEGT. There are 18 residues in the CDR3. The ends lost 1 base at V and 0 bases at J; junction bases unmatched: 9. The CDR3 DNA sequence: TGTGCCAGCAGTGAAGTTCGGACAGGGGACTTGTCTAACTATGGCTACACCTTC. As protein: CASSEVRTGDLSNYGYTF.

This chain links TRBV6-5 with TRBJ2-7; TRBD2 matches at 7 bases. The CDR3 covers 12 residues. Per the germline V gene, CDR1 is MNHEY and CDR2 is SVGAGI. J lost 5 bases, V lost 5 bases, and 3 bases had no gene match. CDR3 protein: CASSRGVNEQYF. The CDR3 DNA follows: TGTGCCAGCAGTCGGGGGGTAAACGAGCAGTACTTC.

The genes are TRBV2 and TRBJ2-2; 10 nucleotides align to TRBD1. This CDR3 region has 14 residues. With 10 bases clipped from V and 3 bases from J, the junction kept 5 bases outside the gene matches. Germline V gene lookup returns CDR1 SNHLY and CDR2 FYNNEI. DNA for the CDR3: TGTGCCACGGGGACAGGGGAGTACACCGGGGAGCTGTTTTTT. This encodes CATGTGEYTGELFF.

This sequence joins TRBV6-2 or TRBV6-3 and TRBJ2-7, with 9 nucleotides matching TRBD1. V lost 2 bases, J lost 1 base, and 9 bases stayed unmatched. The CDR3 is 17 amino acids. Germline CDR1 and CDR2: MNHEY and SVGEGT. CDR3 region: CASSYGRTGERSYEQYV. For the CDR3, the DNA is TGTGCCAGCAGTTACGGCCGGACAGGGGAGAGGTCCTACGAGCAGTACGTC.

This clone has only a few counts. V is TRBV4-1 and J is TRBJ2-1, with TRBD2 identical over 10 bases. The CDR3 contains 16 residues. Losses at the gene ends were 1 base for V and 7 bases for J; bases not matched to a gene: 7. The germline V gene encodes CDR1 MGHRA and CDR2 YSYEKL. CDR3 loop: CASSQVLAGVGNEQFF. The CDR3 DNA reads as TGCGCCAGCAGCCAAGTCCTAGCGGGAGTAGGGAATGAGCAGTTCTTC.

The rearrangement links TRBV5-4 to TRBJ1-1; weak D call: TRBD1 (5 bases). The germline gives CDR1 SGHNT, CDR2 YYREEE (reference sequence). This CDR3 contains 13 residues. V was trimmed by 1 base and J by 6 bases, leaving 10 bases between them. CDR3 bases: TGTGCCAGCAGCTTGATCACGGGGGCTGAAGCTTTCTTT. Its protein is CASSLITGAEAFF.

The chain carries TRBV6-4 and TRBJ1-5; no firm D call. Trimming cost V 8 bases and J 9 bases, with 17 bases left between them. The germline V gene has CDR1 MRHNA and CDR2 SNTAGT. The CDR3 spans 13 residues. The CDR3 region is CASRSVVGAPQHF. In DNA form, the CDR3 reads TGTGCCAGCCGTTCAGTGGTCGGAGCGCCCCAGCATTTT.

This clone was counted a few times. The genes are TRBV9 and TRBJ2-5, with 9 bases fitting TRBD1. This CDR3 is built from 17 residues. V shed 4 bases, J shed 5 bases, and the junction held 15 bases outside the gene matches. From germline, CDR1 is SGDLS and CDR2 YYNGEE. In DNA form, the CDR3 reads TGTGCCAGCAGCACCCGCCCCTCGGACAGGGGCACGGAGACCCAGTACTTC. It encodes CASSTRPSDRGTETQYF.